The 16 T cell receptor beta chains below come from one sample, sequenced in a study of cytomegalovirus exposure and HLA in healthy donors. A multiplex PCR was run with 60 Vbeta primers and 13 Jbeta primers. Profiled with immunoSEQ multiplex PCR; TCRdb holds only in-frame clones, not every one. The table lists around 84,000 clones. Sequencing was done on a sample of PBMCs. All receptors come from a man aged 25-45 years in good health and CMV-seronegative.

The rearrangement joins TRBV18 to TRBJ1-6, with D possibly TRBD1 on 5 matching bases. V was trimmed by 5 bases and J by 10 bases, leaving 12 bases between them. Germline-derived CDR1 and CDR2 are KGHSH and LQKENI. The CDR3 covers 13 residues. CDR3 nucleotides: TGTGCCAGCTCAACCGACAGAGAATCACCCCTCCACTTT. Its translation: CASSTDRESPLHF.

The V call is TRBV30, the J call TRBJ2-1, with 11 bases lining up with TRBD2. The length of the CDR3 is 15 residues. V lost 3 bases to trimming and J lost 9 bases; unmatched junction nucleotides: 10. Germline CDR1 reads GTSNPN; CDR2 reads SVGIG (reference sequence). CDR3 amino acids: CAWSAPGLAVPEQFF. In nucleotides, the CDR3 is TGTGCCTGGAGCGCCCCGGGACTAGCGGTCCCTGAGCAGTTCTTC.

This sequence joins TRBV6-1 and TRBJ1-5, with D perhaps matching TRBD1 (6 bases). The CDR3 runs to 14 residues. V dropped 1 base and J dropped 6 bases, with 10 bases sitting between them. From germline, CDR1 is MNHNS and CDR2 SASEGT. This chain's CDR3 is CASSEGRGSQPQHF. CDR3 sequence (DNA): TGTGCCAGCAGTGAAGGCAGGGGTAGTCAGCCCCAGCATTTT.

This clone is identified as medium-sized from frequency. The chain uses TRBV2 and TRBJ1-1; 7 bases line up with TRBD1. The CDR3 runs to 13 residues. The germline V gene encodes CDR1 SNHLY and CDR2 FYNNEI. J lost 0 bases, V lost 6 bases, and 1 base had no gene match. The CDR3, as DNA: TGTGCCAGCAGGGGACAGTTGAACACTGAAGCTTTCTTT. It encodes CASRGQLNTEAFF.

The chain recombines TRBV5-6 with TRBJ2-1, with 7 bases identical to TRBD2. This CDR3 contains 15 residues. Germline V gene data show CDR1 as SGHDT and CDR2 as YYEEEE. V shed 2 bases, J shed 4 bases, and the junction held 6 bases outside the gene matches. The CDR3 sequence is CASSFLRERYNEQFF. CDR3 DNA sequence: TGTGCCAGCAGCTTCCTGCGGGAGAGATACAATGAGCAGTTCTTC.

The J gene is TRBJ2-7, the V gene TRBV6-5, with D possibly being TRBD1 (6 bases). Germline V gene sequence: CDR1 MNHEY, CDR2 SVGAGI. The CDR3 contains 13 residues. Trimming shortened V by 5 bases and J by 6 bases, and 14 bases separated the two germline ends. The CDR3 region is CASSTTGYGEQYF. Here the CDR3 DNA reads TGTGCCAGCAGTACGACAGGTTACGGCGAGCAGTACTTC.

This chain uses TRBV1 with TRBJ2-1; the table's D call, TRBD2, was not checked against the DNA. TRBV1 is a pseudogene locus. This CDR3 comprises 11 residues. Here the CDR3 reads CTSSQDARRFF. The CDR3 coding sequence is TGCACCAGCAGCCAAGACGCAAGGAGGTTCTTC.

The chain joins TRBV5-4 to TRBJ1-1; possible D gene TRBD1, 6 bases. Looked up from germline, CDR1 is SGHNT and CDR2 is YYREEE (reference sequence). Trimming pared 0 bases from V and 5 bases from J, leaving 11 bases between. This CDR3 spans 14 amino acids. Written as DNA, the CDR3 is TGTGCCAGCAGCTTGGTCGGGGGGCGGACTGAAGCTTTCTTT. As protein: CASSLVGGRTEAFF.

The rearrangement joins TRBV7-2 to TRBJ1-2; TRBD1 aligns across 7 bases. With 5 bases clipped from V and 7 bases from J, the junction kept 7 bases outside the gene matches. This CDR3 is 13 amino acids long. Germline V gives CDR1 SGHTA, CDR2 FQGNSA. The CDR3 reads CASSQDRTGGYTF. CDR3 coding DNA: TGTGCCAGCAGCCAGGACAGGACGGGTGGCTACACCTTC.

The chain carries TRBV13 and TRBJ2-7; TRBD2 matches at 9 bases. V trimming: 3 bases; J trimming: 2 bases; junction bases outside the gene matches: 5. From germline, CDR1 is PRHDT and CDR2 FYEKMQ (reference sequence). The CDR3 length is 15 residues. The CDR3 spells CASSFRSSGTYEQYF. In DNA form, the CDR3 reads TGTGCCAGCAGCTTTCGGTCTAGCGGGACCTACGAGCAGTACTTC.

The chain links TRBV29-1 to TRBJ1-1, with D possibly TRBD1 on 6 matching bases. V lost 8 bases and J 4 bases, leaving 11 bases between the germline ends. The germline gives CDR1 SQVTM, CDR2 ANQGSEA. The CDR3 has 11 amino acids. In nucleotides, the CDR3 is TGCAGCTCTGGACAGTTCACTGAAGCTTTCTTT. This sequence encodes CSSGQFTEAFF. The complete variable domain, with remaining parts taken from reference TRBV29-1 and TRBJ1-1, reads SAVISQKPSRDICQRGTSLTIQCQVDSQVTMMFWYRQQPGQSLTLIATANQGSEATYESGFVIDKFPISRPNLTFSTLTVSNMSPEDSSIYLCSSGQFTEAFFGQGTRLTVV.

V and J are TRBV7-6 and TRBJ2-2, with 10 bases lining up with TRBD2. The V gene end was trimmed by 3 bases and the J gene end by 6 bases; junction bases not matched to a gene: 10. The CDR3 spans 17 residues. Germline CDR1 and CDR2: SGHVS and FNYEAQ. CDR3 sequence reads: CASSLKISGRWAGELFF. The CDR3 nucleotides are TGTGCCAGCAGCTTGAAGATTAGCGGGAGGTGGGCCGGGGAGCTGTTTTTT.

The rearrangement links TRBV6-5 to TRBJ1-3, with D possibly matching TRBD1 (5 bases). The length of the CDR3 is 15 residues. V lost 5 bases and J 0 bases, leaving 11 bases between the germline ends. The germline V gene encodes CDR1 MNHEY and CDR2 SVGAGI. The CDR3 here is CASSNTGFSGNTIYF. The CDR3 nucleotides read TGTGCCAGCAGTAATACAGGCTTCTCTGGAAACACCATATATTTT.

The rearrangement uses TRBV6-4 and TRBJ2-2, with D perhaps matching TRBD1 (5 bases). This CDR3 comprises 14 residues. Germline V gives CDR1 MRHNA, CDR2 SNTAGT. V was cut by 0 bases and J by 3 bases, with 5 bases left in between. As DNA, the CDR3 is TGTGCCAGCAGTGACTCAGGGGACACCGGGGAGCTGTTTTTT. Amino acid sequence: CASSDSGDTGELFF.

This rearrangement joins TRBV21-1 to TRBJ2-1; no DNA check was done on the table's D call, TRBD2. TRBV21-1 is described as a pseudogene. This CDR3 comprises 15 residues. CDR3 in DNA: TGTGCCAGCGTGCGTCTTCGGGGGAGGTACAATGAGCAGTTCTTC. The encoded protein is CASVRLRGRYNEQFF.

In DNA form, the CDR3 reads TGCAGCGTTGGGAGGCTTGGGACAGATACGCAGTATTTT. Amino acids: CSVGRLGTDTQYF. The J gene is TRBJ2-3, the V gene TRBV29-1, with a possible D match to TRBD2 (5 bases). Germline CDR1 and CDR2: SQVTM and ANQGSEA. Trimming pared 4 bases from V and 3 bases from J, leaving 11 bases between. The CDR3 length is 13 residues.